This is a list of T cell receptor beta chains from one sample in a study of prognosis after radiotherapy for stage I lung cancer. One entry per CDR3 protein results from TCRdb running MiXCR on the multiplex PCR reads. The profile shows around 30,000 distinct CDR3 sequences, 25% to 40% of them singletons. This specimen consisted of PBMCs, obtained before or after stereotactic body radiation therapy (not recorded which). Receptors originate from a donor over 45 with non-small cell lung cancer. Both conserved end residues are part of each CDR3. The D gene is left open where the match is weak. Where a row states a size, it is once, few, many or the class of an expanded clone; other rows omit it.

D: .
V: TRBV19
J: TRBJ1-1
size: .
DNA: TGTGCCAGTTCGGGCACCCTGAACACTGAAGCTTTCTTT
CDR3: CASSGTLNTEAFF

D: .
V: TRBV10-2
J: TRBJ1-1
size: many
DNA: TGCGCCAGCAGGGGCGGAACTGACACTGAAGCTTTCTTT
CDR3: CASRGGTDTEAFF

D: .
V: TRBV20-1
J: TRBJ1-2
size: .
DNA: TGCAGTGCTAGAGATCCGTCGGGGTTTGGCTACGCCTTC
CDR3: CSARDPSGFGYAF

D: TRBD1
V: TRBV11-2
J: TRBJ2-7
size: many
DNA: TGTGCCAGCAGCGACCTAGGGACAGGAGTCTACGAGCAGTACTTC
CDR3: CASSDLGTGVYEQYF

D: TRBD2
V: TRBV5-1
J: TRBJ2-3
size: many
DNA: TGCGCCAGCAGCCCCAGCCTTGGGCGGGGGGGCACAGATACGCAGTATTTT
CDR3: CASSPSLGRGGTDTQYF

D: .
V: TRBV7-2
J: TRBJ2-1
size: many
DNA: TGTGCCAGCAGCTTAGGGGGGATCTACAATGAGCAGTTCTTC
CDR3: CASSLGGIYNEQFF

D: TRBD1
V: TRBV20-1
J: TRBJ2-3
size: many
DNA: TGCAGTGCTAGGGGTAGACAGGGGCCCACAGATACGCAGTATTTT
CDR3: CSARGRQGPTDTQYF

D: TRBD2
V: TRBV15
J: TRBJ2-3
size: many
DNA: TGTGCCACCAGCATTCGGGGGGGCCGGACAGATACGCAGTATTTT
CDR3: CATSIRGGRTDTQYF

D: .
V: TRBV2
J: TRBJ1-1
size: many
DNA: TGTGCCAGCAGTGGGGGGCTGGGTGAAGCTTTCTTT
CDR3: CASSGGLGEAFF

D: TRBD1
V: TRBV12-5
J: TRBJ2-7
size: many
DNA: TGTGCTAGTGGTACATATAGACAGGGCACCTATGATTACGAGCAGTACTTC
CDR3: CASGTYRQGTYDYEQYF

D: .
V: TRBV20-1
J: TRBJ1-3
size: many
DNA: TGCAGTGCCCGGACAGGAAACACCATATATTTT
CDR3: CSARTGNTIYF

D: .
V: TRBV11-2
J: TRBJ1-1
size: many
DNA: TGTGCCAGCAGTCTAAAAAGGGGGGGACGCGCTTTCTTT
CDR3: CASSLKRGGRAFF

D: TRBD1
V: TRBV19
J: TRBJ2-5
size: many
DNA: TGTGCCAGTAGTCTAGCCGGACAGGGGATACAAGAGACCCAGTACTTC
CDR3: CASSLAGQGIQETQYF

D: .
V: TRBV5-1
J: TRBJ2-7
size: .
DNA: TGCGCCAACAGCTTGGTTCCGGGGCAAGCCTACGAGCAGTACTTC
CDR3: CANSLVPGQAYEQYF

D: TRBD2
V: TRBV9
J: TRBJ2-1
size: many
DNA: TGTGCCAGCAGCGTAGTGGGGACTAGCGGGGGGAAGCAGTTCTTC
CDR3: CASSVVGTSGGKQFF

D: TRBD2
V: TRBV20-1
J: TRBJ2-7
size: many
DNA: TGCAGTGCAAAACTAGCGGGGTCCTACGAGCAGTACTTC
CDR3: CSAKLAGSYEQYF

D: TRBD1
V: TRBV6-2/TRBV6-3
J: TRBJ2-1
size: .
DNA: TGCGCCAGCAGGGGGTCAGGGGGCAACGGGAGCTCCTACAATGAGCAGTTCTTC
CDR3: CASRGSGGNGSSYNEQFF

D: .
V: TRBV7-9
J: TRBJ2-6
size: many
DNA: TGTGCCAGCGGGGGGGCCAACGTCCTGACTTTC
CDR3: CASGGANVLTF

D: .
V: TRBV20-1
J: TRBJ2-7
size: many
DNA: TGCAGTGCCCTTACAGGTTACGAGCAGTACTTC
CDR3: CSALTGYEQYF

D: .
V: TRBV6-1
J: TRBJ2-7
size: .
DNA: TGTGCCAGCAAGTGGGCAGGATTCCCCTACGAGCAGTACTTC
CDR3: CASKWAGFPYEQYF

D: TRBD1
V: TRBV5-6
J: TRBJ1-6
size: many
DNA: TGTGCCAGCAGCCCTGACAGGGGGCAGGATCTTTCACCCCTCCACTTT
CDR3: CASSPDRGQDLSPLHF